This record looks at one TCR beta chain sequence and its context. The data were obtained in a study of blood T cell repertoires in COVID-19. Cohort allocation depended upon clinical history that participants reported. The length of the CDR3 is 17 residues. Germline values: CDR1 LGHDT, CDR2 YNNKEL (reference sequence). The V end lost 4 bases, the J end lost 0 bases, and 15 bases lay between the germline ends. Using immunoSEQ multiplex PCR, the repertoire was profiled, and TCRdb retains in-frame clones only, with some absent. There are about 400,000 clones in the sample; under 90% occur only once, and around 1.7% lies in the top ten.

Sequencing input: PBMCs or T cells enriched from blood (not recorded which). The TCR comes from a woman between 25 and 40 years old who had recovered from COVID-19. The chain uses TRBV3-1 (or the pseudogene TRBV3-2) and TRBJ2-2; TRBD2 is a possible D gene (6 bases). The CDR3 region is CASSPLRGRANTGELFF. DNA of the CDR3: TGTGCCAGCAGCCCTTTGCGGGGAAGGGCGAACACCGGGGAGCTGTTTTTT.